This T cell receptor (beta chain) was sequenced for a study of blood T cells in healthy people across ages. Through a sample-barcoded 5' primer and a J-beta primer mix, a second PCR was run for roughly 6 to 11 cycles. One entry per CDR3 protein results from TCRdb running MiXCR on the 5' RACE reads. This table has roughly 1 million distinct CDR3 sequences, 20% to 25% appearing once. Germline CDR1 is MNHEY and CDR2 is SMNVEV (reference sequence). The CDR3 totals 14 residues. V was clipped by 0 bases and J by 3 bases, with 9 bases between them. The same sample was also studied in work on T cells of mothers and their children.

The chain uses TRBV27 and TRBJ2-7; D might be TRBD1 (5 bases). Material for sequencing was blood. This receptor was identified in a girl aged 2-10 years in good health. The CDR3 coding sequence is TGTGCCAGCAGTTTATCTTACCAGGGCTACGAGCAGTACTTC. As protein: CASSLSYQGYEQYF.